The next 29 T cell receptor beta chains were all read from a single sample in a study of blood T cell repertoires in COVID-19. Data came from immunoSEQ multiplex PCR; TCRdb stores just in-frame clones and leaves some out. The sample holds 350,000 to 450,000 clones, approximately 86% seen once. The sequenced sample consisted of peripheral blood. The receptor source for this set is a woman in her sixties with COVID-19, enrolled during active disease.

The rearrangement uses TRBV10-1 and TRBJ2-3; 10 bases line up with TRBD2. The J segment lost 2 bases and the V segment lost 4 bases, leaving 12 bases of the junction unmatched. This CDR3 has 18 residues. Germline V lookup: CDR1 WNHNN, CDR2 SYGVQD (reference sequence). The CDR3 region is CASSGTSGASTFTDTQYF. The CDR3 DNA follows: TGCGCCAGCAGTGGCACTAGCGGGGCGAGTACCTTCACAGATACGCAGTATTTT.

The chain employs TRBV6-5 and TRBJ2-5, with 10 bases aligning to TRBD1. Trimming removed 6 bases from V and 6 bases from J; junction bases left unmatched: 7. The CDR3 consists of 14 residues. Germline CDR1 and CDR2: MNHEY and SVGAGI. The CDR3 DNA reads as TGTGCCAGCAGACGGGGGACAGGGGTTAAGACCCAGTACTTC. This sequence encodes CASRRGTGVKTQYF.

This chain joins TRBV30 and TRBJ1-2; D perhaps matches TRBD1 (5 bases). Germline V gene lookup returns CDR1 GTSNPN and CDR2 SVGIG (reference sequence). With 1 base removed from V and 4 bases from J, the gap between germline ends came to 13 bases. This CDR3 is built from 14 residues. The CDR3 is CAWSERSTAYGYTF. The CDR3 nucleotides read TGTGCCTGGAGTGAACGATCGACAGCCTATGGCTACACCTTC.

This chain connects TRBV27 to TRBJ1-6; 10 positions match TRBD1. The trim removed 5 bases at V and 9 bases at J, leaving 4 bases unmatched. This CDR3 is built from 14 residues. From germline, CDR1 is MNHEY and CDR2 SMNVEV (reference sequence). CDR3: CASSPGQGISPLHF. CDR3 DNA: TGTGCCAGCAGTCCGGGACAGGGGATTTCACCCCTCCACTTT.

The rearrangement uses TRBV11-2 and TRBJ1-3, with 7 bases lining up with TRBD1. Unmatched junction bases numbered 5, after V lost 5 bases and J lost 1 base. The CDR3 has 15 residues. Germline CDR1 SGHAT, CDR2 FQNNGV. In DNA form, the CDR3 reads TGTGCCAGCAGCCCAGGACAGGTTTCTGGAAACACCATATATTTT. Its protein product is CASSPGQVSGNTIYF.

The rearrangement joins TRBV6-4 to TRBJ1-1, with D hard to call. The germline CDR1 and CDR2 sequences are MRHNA and SNTAGT. The CDR3 covers 13 residues. Trimming removed 3 bases from V and 0 bases from J, with 5 bases in between. CDR3 loop: CASSDRVNTEAFF. The CDR3 DNA is TGTGCCAGCAGTGATCGGGTGAACACTGAAGCTTTCTTT.

The V and J genes are TRBV7-9 and TRBJ2-7; 9 bases match TRBD1. CDR1 is SEHNR and CDR2 is FQNEAQ in the germline V gene (reference sequence). The V and J ends lost 5 bases and 2 bases, in that order; junction bases with no gene match: 10. The CDR3 runs 16 residues. This chain's CDR3 is CASSPPPGQGPYEQYF. DNA of the CDR3: TGTGCCAGCAGCCCTCCTCCGGGACAGGGCCCCTACGAGCAGTACTTC.

The rearrangement links TRBV5-6 to TRBJ1-2, with D possibly being TRBD1 (5 bases). The V and J ends lost 0 bases and 5 bases respectively, with 20 bases between them. The CDR3 is made up of 17 amino acids. Germline values: CDR1 SGHDT, CDR2 YYEEEE. Here the CDR3 DNA reads TGTGCCAGCAGCTTGGGGAGCCAAGGCAGGGCTATTTATGGCTACACCTTC. Translation: CASSLGSQGRAIYGYTF.

This clone is labeled as medium-sized. The gene calls are TRBV2 and TRBJ1-5; 10 nucleotides align to TRBD1. The V segment lost 6 bases and the J segment 15 bases; nucleotides outside the gene matches: 14. The CDR3 is made up of 14 amino acids. Germline CDR1 and CDR2: SNHLY and FYNNEI. The chain's CDR3 is CASSGTGETVASHF. CDR3 in DNA: TGTGCCAGCAGCGGGACAGGGGAAACAGTAGCCTCGCATTTT.

The chain links TRBV4-2 to TRBJ2-3; 7 bases are a match to TRBD2. There are 16 residues in the CDR3. Germline V CDR1 and CDR2: LGHNA, YNFKEQ. The junction had 6 bases not matched to a gene; V was cut back by 1 base and J by 2 bases. CDR3 nucleotides: TGTGCCAGCAGCCAAGGGGTAGCGGGTAACACAGATACGCAGTATTTT. Its protein product is CASSQGVAGNTDTQYF.

The chain couples TRBV2 to TRBJ1-1, with TRBD1 as a possible D gene (5 bases). The CDR3 consists of 15 residues. Trimming shortened V by 6 bases and J by 10 bases, and 24 bases separated the two germline ends. Germline CDR1 and CDR2: SNHLY and FYNNEI. CDR3 in DNA: TGTGCCAGCAGCCACGAGGACATACGCTTTGTGGGAGCTTTCTTT. Protein: CASSHEDIRFVGAFF.

This sequence joins TRBV9 and TRBJ2-2; 10 bases are a match to TRBD1. V lost 1 base to trimming and J lost 5 bases; unmatched junction nucleotides: 2. CDR3 length: 15 amino acids. From germline, CDR1 is SGDLS and CDR2 YYNGEE. In nucleotides, the CDR3 is TGTGCCAGCAGCGTAAGGGACAGGGGAACCGGGGAGCTGTTTTTT. Translation gives CASSVRDRGTGELFF.

This clone appeared a single time. The V call is TRBV7-2, the J call TRBJ1-3, with D possibly being TRBD1 (6 bases). V was trimmed by 5 bases and J by 0 bases, leaving 17 bases between them. CDR1 SGHTA and CDR2 FQGNSA come from the germline V gene. The CDR3 length is 17 residues. CDR3 amino acids: CASSVKGGTYSGNTIYF. The CDR3 DNA sequence: TGTGCCAGCAGCGTAAAGGGGGGGACCTACTCTGGAAACACCATATATTTT.

This clone was recorded a few times. V and J are TRBV19 and TRBJ2-6, with TRBD2 matching 7 bases. Germline loops: CDR1 LNHDA, CDR2 SQIVND (reference sequence). After removal of 4 bases from V and 0 bases from J, the junction contained 12 bases not matched to a gene. The CDR3 has 19 residues. CDR3 in amino acids: CASSTGGGDPLSGANVLTF. CDR3 nucleotides: TGTGCCAGTAGTACGGGGGGAGGCGACCCGCTCTCTGGGGCCAACGTCCTGACTTTC. Combining the CDR3 with reference TRBV19 and TRBJ2-6 gives the whole variable domain DGGITQSPKYLFRKEGQNVTLSCEQNLNHDAMYWYRQDPGQGLRLIYYSQIVNDFQKGDIAEGYSVSREKKESFPLTVTSAQKNPTAFYLCASSTGGGDPLSGANVLTFGAGSRLTVL.

The chain recombines TRBV2 with TRBJ2-3; D is perhaps TRBD2 (6 bases). V lost 7 bases and J 0 bases, leaving 11 bases between the germline ends. CDR3 size: 14 residues. Looked up from germline, CDR1 is SNHLY and CDR2 is FYNNEI. The CDR3 here is CASKTSPSTDTQYF. The CDR3 nucleotides are TGTGCCAGCAAAACTAGCCCCAGCACAGATACGCAGTATTTT.

The chain links TRBV6-1 to TRBJ2-7, with TRBD1 as a possible D gene (6 bases). Germline lookup yields CDR1 MNHNS and CDR2 SASEGT. The CDR3 is 15 residues long. Trimming took off 2 bases at V and 2 bases at J, with 13 bases between the two ends. CDR3 nucleotides: TGTGCCAGCAGTGAAAGTGGCAGGGGAGCCTACGAGCAGTACTTC. Protein sequence: CASSESGRGAYEQYF.

The chain recombines TRBV2 with TRBJ1-1; 7 nucleotides align to TRBD1. This CDR3 region has 12 residues. In germline, CDR1 is SNHLY, CDR2 FYNNEI. V gave up 7 bases and J gave up 6 bases; unmatched junction bases: 5. CDR3 DNA sequence: TGTGCCAGCAACAGGGGAACCCCTGAAGCTTTCTTT. Its translation: CASNRGTPEAFF. Looking up the rest from reference TRBV2 and TRBJ1-1 gives the full variable domain: EPEVTQTPSHQVTQMGQEVILRCVPISNHLYFYWYRQILGQKVEFLVSFYNNEISEKSEIFDDQFSVERPDGSNFTLKIRSTKLEDSAMYFCASNRGTPEAFFGQGTRLTVV.

The rearrangement joins TRBV23-1 to TRBJ1-6; TRBD1 matches at 8 bases. TRBV23-1 is an ORF, and what it does is uncertain. The CDR3 is 16 amino acids. V lost 6 bases and J lost 3; bases outside the gene matches: 7. The DNA for the CDR3 is TGCGCCAGCAGACGGGACAGGAGACTCTATAATTCACCCCTCCACTTT. Translating gives CASRRDRRLYNSPLHF.

The chain couples TRBV5-6 to TRBJ2-7; 8 bases agree with TRBD1. This CDR3 is 13 amino acids long. V was pared by 3 bases and J by 7 bases, with 6 bases of the junction left unmatched. Germline values: CDR1 SGHDT, CDR2 YYEEEE. CDR3 bases: TGTGCCAGCAGCTCGACAGGGGCGGGGGAGCAGTACTTC. Its protein product is CASSSTGAGEQYF.

The chain employs TRBV7-6 and TRBJ2-1; D is possibly TRBD2 (5 bases). Trimming took off 5 bases at V and 7 bases at J, with 18 bases between the two ends. Germline V gene sequence: CDR1 SGHVS, CDR2 FNYEAQ. The CDR3 is 15 amino acids. CDR3 in amino acids: CASSPPYTPGNEQFF. As DNA, the CDR3 is TGTGCCAGCAGCCCCCCTTACACCCCGGGGAATGAGCAGTTCTTC.

V and J are TRBV10-3 and TRBJ1-2; D unclear. The CDR3 is 13 residues long. CDR1 is ENHRY, CDR2 SYGVKD, per germline. The V and J ends lost 5 bases and 10 bases respectively, with 17 bases between them. CDR3 in amino acids: CAISRGGGEDYTF. As DNA, the CDR3 is TGTGCCATCAGTCGGGGAGGTGGAGAGGACTACACCTTC.

In its sample, this clone was seen once. This chain uses TRBV27 with TRBJ1-4; possibly TRBD1 for D (6 bases). Trimming took 6 bases from V and 4 from J, leaving 12 bases between them. This CDR3 is built from 14 residues. The V gene's germline CDR1 is MNHEY and CDR2 SMNVEV (reference sequence). The CDR3 protein is CASSSQGSNEKLFF. The DNA for the CDR3 is TGTGCCAGCAGCTCACAGGGAAGTAATGAAAAACTGTTTTTT. Based on the CDR3 plus reference TRBV27 and TRBJ1-4, the full variable domain is EAQVTQNPRYLITVTGKKLTVTCSQNMNHEYMSWYRQDPGLGLRQIYYSMNVEVTDKGDVPEGYKVSRKEKRNFPLILESPSPNQTSLYFCASSSQGSNEKLFFGSGTQLSVL.

This chain uses TRBV3-1 (or the pseudogene TRBV3-2) with TRBJ2-7, with a weak D call TRBD1 (6 bases). The germline V gene encodes CDR1 LGHDT and CDR2 YNNKEL (reference sequence). This CDR3 is built from 15 residues. Trimming shortened V by 2 bases and J by 2 bases, and 13 bases separated the two germline ends. The CDR3 is CASSQPQGKPYEQYF. CDR3 in DNA: TGTGCCAGCAGCCAACCACAGGGAAAACCCTACGAGCAGTACTTC.

This clone was detected once. The chain links TRBV4-1 to TRBJ1-3; D gene unclear. This CDR3 comprises 15 residues. Germline CDR1 MGHRA, CDR2 YSYEKL. Trimming took 1 base from V and 0 from J, leaving 7 bases between them. The CDR3 DNA is TGCGCCAGCAGCCAAGCAGGCGCCTCTGGAAACACCATATATTTT. Translated, it gives CASSQAGASGNTIYF.

The chain links TRBV5-8 to TRBJ1-2; D gene uncertain. V gave up 1 base and J gave up 8 bases, with 18 bases separating them. Germline values: CDR1 SGHTS, CDR2 YDEGEE. The CDR3 runs 15 residues. The chain's CDR3 is CASSLTSIFRGGYTF. In DNA form, the CDR3 reads TGTGCCAGCAGCTTGACTTCAATCTTCCGAGGGGGCTACACCTTC.

The chain joins TRBV9 to TRBJ1-2; 8 positions match TRBD1. Germline V gives CDR1 SGDLS, CDR2 YYNGEE. V shed 4 bases and J 7 bases; nucleotides not matched to a gene: 18. The CDR3 consists of 17 residues. The CDR3 loop reads CASSPHGTGSTSGGYTF. The CDR3 DNA sequence: TGTGCCAGCAGCCCCCACGGGACAGGCTCGACGTCGGGTGGCTACACCTTC.

This clone appeared a single time. The V and J genes are TRBV11-3 and TRBJ2-7, with D tentatively TRBD2 (6 bases). Trimming pared 5 bases from V and 0 bases from J, leaving 14 bases between. This CDR3 has 15 amino acids. Germline assignment: CDR1 SGHNT and CDR2 YENEEA. CDR3 in amino acids: CASSLLPGLSYEQYF. CDR3 bases: TGTGCCAGCAGCCTACTACCGGGACTCTCCTACGAGCAGTACTTC. Based on the CDR3 plus reference TRBV11-3 and TRBJ2-7, the full variable domain is EAGVVQSPRYKIIEKKQPVAFWCNPISGHNTLYWYLQNLGQGPELLIRYENEEAVDDSQLPKDRFSAERLKGVDSTLKIQPAELGDSAVYLCASSLLPGLSYEQYFGPGTRLTVT.

The V call is TRBV29-1, the J call TRBJ1-1, with 12 nucleotides matching TRBD1. The V and J ends lost 6 bases and 1 base, in that order; junction bases with no gene match: 6. The CDR3 length is 15 residues. Germline CDR1 and CDR2: SQVTM and ANQGSEA. The CDR3 reads CSVAGTGGGNTEAFF. The CDR3 DNA sequence: TGCAGCGTAGCCGGGACAGGGGGCGGGAACACTGAAGCTTTCTTT.

The chain employs TRBV7-2 and TRBJ2-1, with TRBD2 as a possible D gene (5 bases). The germline V gene has CDR1 SGHTA and CDR2 FQGNSA. This CDR3 region has 16 residues. V lost 1 base and J lost 1, with 11 bases in between. CDR3 in DNA: TGTGCCAGCAGCTTAGAACGGGGAAATTCCTACAATGAGCAGTTCTTC. Protein product: CASSLERGNSYNEQFF.